Shown below are 31 T cell receptor beta chains from a single sample sequenced in a study of CD8 T cells in ankylosing spondylitis. Each CDR3 protein is one row after TCRdb ran MiXCR on the 5' RACE reads. The data contain 150,000 to 200,000 distinct CDR3 sequences, about 20% of them seen just once; the ten biggest clones take up around 4.5%. What was sequenced was blood, either unsorted or a sorted T cell fraction (not recorded which). The receptors come from a male donor under 30 with ankylosing spondylitis or in good health (not recorded which).

At least ten counts were recorded for this clonotype. The gene calls are TRBV2 and TRBJ2-1, with 9 bases aligning to TRBD2. Germline values: CDR1 SNHLY, CDR2 FYNNEI. V lost 1 base and J lost 2; bases outside the gene matches: 6. The CDR3 totals 17 residues. The CDR3 region has the DNA TGTGCCAGCAGTGAAGAGGGCCTAGCGGGACCCTACAATGAGCAGTTCTTC. Translation: CASSEEGLAGPYNEQFF.

This clonotype has a count of ten or more. This chain uses TRBV12-3 or TRBV12-4 with TRBJ2-2, with D uncertain. The ends were cut back, 8 bases at V and 3 bases at J, with 16 bases in the middle. The CDR3 runs to 15 residues. The CDR3 reads CASGSRIPDTGELFF. The DNA of the CDR3 is TGTGCCAGCGGGTCCCGGATCCCCGACACCGGGGAGCTGTTTTTT.

The V gene is TRBV27, the J gene TRBJ2-5; TRBD1 matches at 9 bases. Germline V gene data show CDR1 as MNHEY and CDR2 as SMNVEV (reference sequence). This CDR3 contains 22 residues. The V gene end was trimmed by 5 bases and the J gene end by 1 base; junction bases not matched to a gene: 26. The CDR3 region has the DNA TGTGCCAGCAGTCCTACCGGTCTTATTTTTGGCAGGGACAGGGCTTTCCAAGAGACCCAGTACTTC. Its translation is CASSPTGLIFGRDRAFQETQYF.

This CDR3 reads CASSTAQGRLDTQYF. Here the CDR3 DNA reads TGCGCCAGCAGTACGGCTCAAGGGAGACTAGATACGCAGTATTTT. The gene calls are TRBV4-3 and TRBJ2-3, with TRBD2 as a possible D gene (5 bases). The CDR3 is 15 amino acids. V was shortened by 6 bases and J by 5 bases, with 18 bases between the two germline ends. Per the germline V gene, CDR1 is LGHNA and CDR2 is YSLEER.

This clonotype was found many times. V is TRBV10-3 and J is TRBJ2-1; D remains ambiguous. CDR1 is ENHRY, CDR2 SYGVKD, per germline. V lost 5 bases, J lost 5 bases, and 4 bases lay in between. This CDR3 is 11 amino acids long. The DNA for the CDR3 is TGTGCCATCAGTATTGACAATGAGCAGTTCTTC. This translates into CAISIDNEQFF.

The V and J genes are TRBV7-9 and TRBJ2-1; D unclear. The CDR3 spans 13 residues. CDR1 is SEHNR and CDR2 is FQNEAQ in the germline V gene (reference sequence). V lost 2 bases and J lost 14, with 16 bases in between. CDR3 DNA: TGTGCCAGCAGCTTACCGGGCAGCGACGCGAAGTTCTTC. It yields the protein CASSLPGSDAKFF.

This clonotype was detected ten times or more. The CDR3 DNA is TGTGCCAGCAGCTTAGCATGGGGGGGCCACAATGAGCAGTTCTTC. Translated, it gives CASSLAWGGHNEQFF. The chain links TRBV7-6 to TRBJ2-1; possible D gene TRBD2, 7 bases. CDR3 length equals 15 residues. Trimming shortened V by 0 bases and J by 5 bases, and 11 bases separated the two germline ends. Per germline, CDR1 SGHVS and CDR2 FNYEAQ.

This clonotype was recorded at least ten times. CDR3 loop: CASSLAANTGELFF. DNA of the CDR3: TGTGCCAGCAGCCTAGCCGCGAACACCGGGGAGCTGTTTTTT. This chain joins TRBV12-3 or TRBV12-4 and TRBJ2-2, with TRBD2 as a possible D gene (5 bases). V lost 6 bases and J 0 bases, leaving 8 bases between the germline ends. The CDR3 runs 14 residues.

In this sample, this clonotype turned up many times. The V gene is TRBV7-8, the J gene TRBJ1-2; 9 nucleotides align to TRBD1. CDR1 SGHVS and CDR2 FQNEAQ come from the germline V gene. V shed 5 bases, J shed 3 bases, and the junction held 4 bases outside the gene matches. The CDR3 covers 14 residues. The CDR3 DNA reads as TGTGCCAGCAGCCCGGGACAGGGAGACTATGGCTACACCTTC. Encoded protein: CASSPGQGDYGYTF.

This clonotype was seen more than once but under ten times. The gene calls are TRBV29-1 and TRBJ2-1; 9 bases fit TRBD1. Looked up from germline, CDR1 is SQVTM and CDR2 is ANQGSEA. V lost 7 bases to trimming and J lost 5 bases; unmatched junction nucleotides: 12. The CDR3 runs 15 residues. The CDR3 region is CSANADRGINNEQFF. The CDR3 DNA sequence: TGCAGCGCCAACGCGGACAGGGGTATCAACAATGAGCAGTTCTTC.

The chain combines TRBV11-2 with TRBJ2-3; D is perhaps TRBD2 (7 bases). The CDR3 covers 16 residues. Germline-derived CDR1 and CDR2 are SGHAT and FQNNGV. V lost 4 bases and J 1 base, leaving 15 bases between the germline ends. This chain's CDR3 is CASSSRGGLGTDTQYF. CDR3 nucleotide sequence: TGTGCCAGCAGCTCGAGGGGGGGCCTTGGCACAGATACGCAGTATTTT.

This clonotype was seen many times. The rearrangement joins TRBV7-9 to TRBJ2-7; D is undetermined. The germline CDR1 and CDR2 sequences are SEHNR and FQNEAQ (reference sequence). Trimming removed 10 bases from V and 1 base from J, with 17 bases in between. CDR3 length: 14 amino acids. The CDR3 DNA reads as TGTGCCACTTCCTTTACAGTAAATTCCTACGAGCAGTACTTC. Its translation is CATSFTVNSYEQYF. Full variable domain (outside the CDR3, taken from reference TRBV7-9 and TRBJ2-7): DTGVSQNPRHKITKRGQNVTFRCDPISEHNRLYWYRQTLGQGPEFLTYFQNEAQLEKSRLLSDRFSAERPKGSFSTLEIQRTEQGDSAMYLCATSFTVNSYEQYFGPGTRLTVT.

The V call is TRBV29-1, the J call TRBJ1-1; D unclear. The V end lost 0 bases, the J end lost 3 bases, and 8 bases lay between the germline ends. The germline gives CDR1 SQVTM, CDR2 ANQGSEA. The length of the CDR3 is 13 residues. CDR3 in DNA: TGCAGCGTTGAAGATCGACGGTACACTGAAGCTTTCTTT. Amino acids: CSVEDRRYTEAFF.

V and J are TRBV24-1 and TRBJ2-1; D gene uncertain. The V end was cut by 9 bases, the J end by 6 bases, with 17 bases between. The CDR3 has 14 amino acids. Germline V gene sequence: CDR1 KGHDR, CDR2 SFDVKD. The CDR3 DNA reads as TGTGCCACCTCCCAGGATCGCCCGCTCAATGAGCAGTTCTTC. It translates to CATSQDRPLNEQFF.

This clonotype occurred a few times. This chain links TRBV15 with TRBJ2-2; 9 bases map to TRBD1. Looked up from germline, CDR1 is LNHNV and CDR2 is YYDKDF (reference sequence). V gave up 5 bases and J gave up 6 bases; unmatched junction bases: 4. The CDR3 has 14 residues. The CDR3 loop is CATSLTGGPGELFF. The CDR3 DNA reads as TGTGCCACCAGCCTAACAGGGGGCCCCGGGGAGCTGTTTTTT.

This clonotype has a count of ten or more. The CDR3 nucleotides read TGTGCCAGCAGCGCGCCCCTACGGGACAGGGCTAACAATGAGCAGTTCTTC. It specifies CASSAPLRDRANNEQFF. This chain joins TRBV9 and TRBJ2-1; 9 nucleotides match TRBD1. V was clipped by 3 bases and J by 5 bases; unmatched bases: 12. Germline CDR1 is SGDLS and CDR2 is YYNGEE. The CDR3 totals 17 residues. Full variable domain (remainder filled in from reference TRBV9 and TRBJ2-1): DSGVTQTPKHLITATGQRVTLRCSPRSGDLSVYWYQQSLDQGLQFLIQYYNGEERAKGNILERFSAQQFPDLHSELNLSSLELGDSALYFCASSAPLRDRANNEQFFGPGTRLTVL.

This clonotype was recorded at least ten times. This sequence joins TRBV3-1 and TRBJ2-1; D is perhaps TRBD2 (6 bases). Germline V gene sequence: CDR1 LGHDT, CDR2 YNNKEL (reference sequence). This CDR3 is built from 12 residues. V lost 1 base and J 10 bases, leaving 8 bases between the germline ends. Here the CDR3 DNA reads TGTGCCAGCAGCCAAGGACGGGAGGAGCAGTTCTTC. Protein: CASSQGREEQFF.

This clonotype was seen many times. V gene TRBV29-1 combines with J gene TRBJ1-1; tentatively, D is TRBD1 (5 bases). The CDR3 is made up of 15 amino acids. V was shortened by 3 bases and J by 6 bases, with 20 bases between the two germline ends. The germline CDR1 and CDR2 sequences are SQVTM and ANQGSEA. The CDR3 region has the DNA TGCAGCGTTGACCCGGGGACCGCAAGTAGCGCTGAAGCTTTCTTT. Translation: CSVDPGTASSAEAFF.

This clonotype was seen many times. This sequence joins TRBV20-1 and TRBJ1-4; D remains unclear. The CDR3 contains 12 residues. CDR1 and CDR2 (germline): DFQATT, SNEGSKA (reference sequence). V was shortened by 0 bases and J by 8 bases, with 7 bases between the two germline ends. Here the CDR3 DNA reads TGCAGTGCTAGAGATCTACGGGAAAAACTGTTTTTT. Translated: CSARDLREKLFF.

This clonotype was seen at least ten times. This sequence joins TRBV2 and TRBJ2-2; D not resolved. V was pared by 0 bases and J by 6 bases, with 8 bases between. The CDR3 contains 14 residues. Looked up from germline, CDR1 is SNHLY and CDR2 is FYNNEI. The CDR3 sequence is CASSEAIFAGELFF. Written as DNA, the CDR3 is TGTGCCAGCAGTGAAGCGATTTTCGCCGGGGAGCTGTTTTTT.

This clonotype was detected only a few times. V is TRBV7-9 and J is TRBJ2-5, with a weak D call TRBD2 (6 bases). V lost 3 bases, J lost 4 bases, and 9 bases lay in between. This CDR3 has 13 amino acids. The germline V gene encodes CDR1 SEHNR and CDR2 FQNEAQ (reference sequence). CDR3 DNA sequence: TGTGCCAGCAGCTTCCTAGCGACAGAGACCCAGTACTTC. The encoded protein is CASSFLATETQYF.

This clonotype was observed at least ten times. The V gene is TRBV12-3 or TRBV12-4, the J gene TRBJ2-7, with a possible D match to TRBD1 (6 bases). Trimming left V 8 bases short and J 0 bases short, with 17 bases between. CDR3 length: 15 residues. The CDR3 bases are TGTGCCAGCTCTCCCCGACAGGTTCTCTCCTACGAGCAGTACTTC. It yields the protein CASSPRQVLSYEQYF.

There are many counts of this clonotype. This chain joins TRBV24-1 and TRBJ2-2; 10 nucleotides line up with TRBD1. This CDR3 is 16 amino acids long. In germline, CDR1 is KGHDR, CDR2 SFDVKD. Trimming at V came to 7 bases and at J to 4 bases, leaving 8 bases not matched to a gene. CDR3 in DNA: TGTGCCACCAGAAGCCGGGACAGGGGTGGCACCGGGGAGCTGTTTTTT. Translating it yields CATRSRDRGGTGELFF.

Only a few counts were recorded for this clonotype. CDR3 in DNA: TGCAGTGCTACAAAGGGGCTAAGAGAGGACGAGCAGTACTTC. This sequence encodes CSATKGLREDEQYF. V gene TRBV20-1 combines with J gene TRBJ2-7, with D possibly TRBD1 on 5 matching bases. This CDR3 region has 14 residues. Between the trimmed V and J ends, which lost 4 bases and 5 bases, there was a span of 18 bases. Germline V gene data show CDR1 as DFQATT and CDR2 as SNEGSKA (reference sequence).

About this clonotype itself: This may be a read error, as it is one base from a much larger clone. The V and J genes are TRBV29-1 and TRBJ2-3, with TRBD2 matching 8 bases. From germline, CDR1 is SQVTM and CDR2 ANQGSEA. CDR3 length: 13 residues. The CDR3 reads CSGGGSWGDTQSF. CDR3 sequence (DNA): TGCAGCGGCGGGGGGAGTTGGGGAGATACGCAGTCTTTT.

This clonotype has at least ten counts. The gene calls are TRBV29-1 and TRBJ2-1, with 9 bases lining up with TRBD2. The germline V gene encodes CDR1 SQVTM and CDR2 ANQGSEA. The CDR3 covers 13 residues. After removal of 7 bases from V and 5 bases from J, the junction contained 6 bases not matched to a gene. CDR3 DNA: TGCAGCGGGGGGGGACTAGCCAACAATGAGCAGTTCTTC. It yields the protein CSGGGLANNEQFF.

This clonotype showed up just a few times. The CDR3 loop is CASVTSPADTQYF. CDR3 DNA: TGTGCCTCGGTGACTTCCCCGGCGGATACGCAGTATTTT. The chain is built from TRBV28 and TRBJ2-3; D not certain. The CDR3 covers 13 residues. Between the trimmed V and J ends, which lost 11 bases and 6 bases, there was a span of 18 bases. Germline values: CDR1 MDHEN, CDR2 SYDVKM.

This clonotype was picked up many times. V gene TRBV5-1 combines with J gene TRBJ2-7, with TRBD1 matching over 7 bases. CDR1 and CDR2 (germline): SGHRS, YFSETQ. The CDR3 is 14 residues long. Germline trimming cut 6 bases from V and 7 bases from J; bases unmatched to any gene: 13. This CDR3 is CASTTTGTAEEQYF. The DNA of the CDR3 is TGCGCCAGCACCACGACCGGGACAGCGGAAGAGCAGTACTTC.

This clonotype came up many times. The V gene is TRBV20-1, the J gene TRBJ2-3; TRBD2 aligns across 11 bases. V gave up 4 bases and J gave up 0 bases; unmatched junction bases: 9. Germline V gene lookup returns CDR1 DFQATT and CDR2 SNEGSKA (reference sequence). This CDR3 comprises 17 residues. The CDR3 DNA reads TGCAGTGCTACCCTAGCGGGAGGTTTTAAGAGCACAGATACGCAGTATTTT. It codes for CSATLAGGFKSTDTQYF.

The table lists this clonotype with many counts. The chain combines TRBV18 with TRBJ1-1; tentative D call: TRBD1 (5 bases). Germline V gives CDR1 KGHSH, CDR2 LQKENI. V was cut by 3 bases and J by 4 bases, with 9 bases left in between. The CDR3 loop spans 13 amino acids. The CDR3 protein is CASSPREVTEAFF. DNA of the CDR3: TGTGCCAGCTCACCCAGGGAAGTCACTGAAGCTTTCTTT.

This clonotype was seen repeatedly, ten times or more. This chain uses TRBV2 with TRBJ1-4, with no clear D. Trimming stripped 3 bases from V and 14 bases from J, with 19 bases between. This CDR3 contains 14 residues. CDR1 is SNHLY, CDR2 FYNNEI, per germline. CDR3 DNA: TGTGCCAGCAGTGATGCGGGAGAGGGAGTCTCTCTGTTTTTT. Translated: CASSDAGEGVSLFF.